The 25 T cell receptor beta chains below were found in one sample sequenced in a study of tumor-infiltrating lymphocytes in primary liver carcinoma. Germline DNA was also extracted, and blood RNA derived from unsorted whole blood. Researchers generated TCR beta cDNA from approximately 450 ng of total RNA, relying on a constant-region primer. Libraries of TCR beta came from three nested multiplex PCR rounds with slightly modified ARM-PCR. Use of TRBV1-TRBV30 forward primers with a C-beta reverse primer characterized the first two PCR rounds, which lasted nine to eleven cycles each. From the multiplex PCR reads, TCRdb called clonotypes with MiXCR, one entry per CDR3 protein. The sample lists about 180,000 distinct CDR3 sequences; roughly three fifths were seen once. The source material was peripheral blood. The receptor set was obtained from a man aged 40-49 years with primary liver carcinoma and hepatitis B virus infection.

The V call is TRBV14, the J call TRBJ2-1, with 10 bases identical to TRBD2. The CDR3 consists of 16 residues. With 6 bases clipped from V and 8 bases from J, the junction kept 13 bases outside the gene matches. Germline CDR1 reads SGHDN; CDR2 reads FVKESK. The CDR3 spells CASSSLAGVGSDEQFF. The CDR3, as DNA: TGTGCCAGCAGTTCCCTAGCGGGAGTTGGTAGCGATGAGCAGTTCTTC.

A note on this clonotype: Its ends do not fully match the called genes, so a read error is possible. The rearrangement uses TRBV7-9 and TRBJ2-2; 13 bases match TRBD2. The CDR3 spans 17 residues. Germline-derived CDR1 and CDR2 are SEHNR and FQNEAQ (reference sequence). This CDR3 is CASSLGTSGMNTGELSF. The CDR3 coding sequence is TGTGCCAGCAGCCTCGGGACTAGCGGGATGAACACCGGGGAGCTGTCTTTT.

As for this clonotype: One end of the junction does not line up with germline, which may come from a read error. The chain recombines TRBV2 with TRBJ2-1; 9 positions agree with TRBD2. This CDR3 region has 19 residues. Germline assignment: CDR1 SNHLY and CDR2 FYNNEI. In DNA form, the CDR3 reads TGTGCCAGCCGTGAGCCGCGGGGGGGCCCGAGAAGCTCCTACAATGAGCGGTTCTTC. It codes for CASREPRGGPRSSYNERFF.

This clonotype was observed at least ten times. This chain connects TRBV29-1 to TRBJ2-7; 8 positions agree with TRBD1. From germline, CDR1 is SQVTM and CDR2 ANQGSEA. The CDR3 length is 13 residues. V shed 5 bases, J shed 1 base, and the junction held 4 bases outside the gene matches. The CDR3: CSVRTGTSYEQYF. The CDR3, as DNA: TGCAGCGTTCGGACAGGGACTTCCTACGAGCAGTACTTC.

The rearrangement uses TRBV4-3 and TRBJ2-2; tentative D call: TRBD2 (6 bases). The ends were cut back, 1 base at V and 4 bases at J, with 13 bases in the middle. The CDR3 covers 16 residues. Germline lookup yields CDR1 LGHNA and CDR2 YSLEER. The CDR3 DNA sequence: TGCGCCAGCAGCCAAGGGGCGGGGACCCTCACCGGGGAGCTGTTTTTT. Its translation is CASSQGAGTLTGELFF.

The gene calls are TRBV29-1 and TRBJ2-3; weak D call: TRBD2 (6 bases). Between the trimmed V and J ends, which lost 6 bases and 2 bases, there was a span of 21 bases. The CDR3 spans 16 residues. Per germline, CDR1 SQVTM and CDR2 ANQGSEA. The CDR3 sequence: CSVGAGNSGSTDTQYF. In DNA, the CDR3 is TGCAGCGTCGGCGCCGGGAATAGCGGATCCACAGATACGCAGTATTTT.

This clonotype was observed a few times. This chain connects TRBV5-4 to TRBJ2-5; 8 bases fit TRBD2. The V segment lost 5 bases and the J segment 2 bases; nucleotides outside the gene matches: 5. This CDR3 comprises 14 residues. Germline CDR1 and CDR2: SGHNT and YYREEE (reference sequence). CDR3 protein: CASSFGTRQETQYF. CDR3 nucleotides: TGTGCCAGCAGTTTTGGGACTAGGCAAGAGACCCAGTACTTC.

Regarding this clonotype: One junction end does not reproduce the germline sequence, and a read error may be involved. The chain employs TRBV6-5 and TRBJ2-1, with a weak D call TRBD1 (6 bases). This CDR3 is 14 amino acids long. Germline V gives CDR1 MNHEY, CDR2 SVGAGI. The CDR3 region is CASKGRQEYTEQFF. As DNA, the CDR3 is TGTGCCAGCAAGGGGAGACAGGAGTACACTGAGCAGTTCTTC.

V is TRBV6-6 and J is TRBJ2-1; D possibly corresponds to TRBD1 (6 bases). V gave up 7 bases and J gave up 8 bases, with 15 bases separating them. The length of the CDR3 is 13 residues. CDR1 and CDR2 from the germline V gene are MNHNY and SVGAGI (reference sequence). The CDR3 here is CASNPRGPDEQFF. The CDR3 DNA reads as TGTGCCAGCAACCCCAGGGGCCCAGATGAGCAGTTCTTC.

The chain uses TRBV18 and TRBJ2-2; TRBD2 aligns across 12 bases. The CDR3 is 17 residues long. Germline V gene lookup returns CDR1 KGHSH and CDR2 LQKENI. V trimming: 4 bases; J trimming: 4 bases; junction bases outside the gene matches: 7. This chain's CDR3 is CASSLQTSGRGTGELFF. Here the CDR3 DNA reads TGTGCCAGCTCACTACAGACTAGCGGGAGAGGCACCGGGGAGCTGTTTTTT.

This sequence joins TRBV5-5 and TRBJ2-5; D unclear. Trimming took 4 bases from V and 3 from J, leaving 13 bases between them. Germline V gives CDR1 SGHKS, CDR2 YYEKEE (reference sequence). The CDR3 is 14 residues long. The CDR3 DNA reads as TGTGCCAGCAGCCATGGGAAACAGAAAGAGACCCAGTACTTC. This gives the protein CASSHGKQKETQYF.

The chain couples TRBV5-4 to TRBJ2-7; D is perhaps TRBD1 (5 bases). The CDR3 covers 15 residues. With 4 bases removed from V and 2 bases from J, the gap between germline ends came to 16 bases. Germline CDR1 and CDR2: SGHNT and YYREEE (reference sequence). The CDR3 loop is CASSTLGQTAYEQYF. CDR3 DNA: TGTGCCAGCAGCACCCTCGGACAAACCGCCTACGAGCAGTACTTC.

The V and J genes are TRBV16 and TRBJ2-1; a possible D gene is TRBD2 (7 bases). Trimming shortened V by 4 bases and J by 7 bases, and 14 bases separated the two germline ends. The germline gives CDR1 KGHSY, CDR2 FQNENV. CDR3 length equals 14 residues. In nucleotides, the CDR3 is TGTGCCAGCAGCCCCTTGGAGGGGGGGAATGAGCAGTTCTTC. The encoded protein is CASSPLEGGNEQFF. The complete variable domain, with remaining parts taken from reference TRBV16 and TRBJ2-1, reads GEEVAQTPKHLVRGEGQKAKLYCAPIKGHSYVFWYQQVLKNEFKFLISFQNENVFDETGMPKERFSAKCLPNSPCSLEIQATKLEDSAVYFCASSPLEGGNEQFFGPGTRLTVL.

This clonotype showed up many times. This chain links TRBV11-3 with TRBJ2-3; 14 bases line up with TRBD2. With V trimmed by 7 bases and J by 5 bases, 14 bases remained unmatched. This CDR3 has 18 amino acids. The germline CDR1 and CDR2 sequences are SGHNT and YENEEA. For the CDR3, the DNA is TGTGCCAGCACACCCTCCGGGACTAGCGGGAGAAGGGTAGATACGCAGTATTTT. Translated, it gives CASTPSGTSGRRVDTQYF. Variable domain in full (rest from reference TRBV11-3 and TRBJ2-3): EAGVVQSPRYKIIEKKQPVAFWCNPISGHNTLYWYLQNLGQGPELLIRYENEEAVDDSQLPKDRFSAERLKGVDSTLKIQPAELGDSAVYLCASTPSGTSGRRVDTQYFGPGTRLTVL.

This clonotype occurred many times. The gene calls are TRBV11-2 and TRBJ2-5, with D perhaps TRBD2 (6 bases). This CDR3 is 15 amino acids long. Looked up from germline, CDR1 is SGHAT and CDR2 is FQNNGV. The V gene lost 0 bases and the J gene lost 6 bases, with 14 bases spanning the gap. The CDR3, as DNA: TGTGCCAGCAGCTTAGATTGGGCGGGACGGCAGACCCAGTACTTC. Protein product: CASSLDWAGRQTQYF.

As to this clonotype: A single base separates this from a much larger clone, so it may be a read error. This rearrangement joins TRBV10-1 to TRBJ2-3, with TRBD2 identical over 7 bases. Germline CDR1 reads WNHNN; CDR2 reads SYGVQD (reference sequence). There are 15 residues in the CDR3. The CDR3 loop reads CAGSESAAGDETQYF. The CDR3 DNA reads TGCGCCGGCAGTGAGTCCGCCGCGGGAGACGAGACGCAGTATTTT.

This clonotype has just a few counts. The chain has TRBV12-3 or TRBV12-4 and TRBJ2-2, with 13 positions matching TRBD2. With 9 bases clipped from V and 0 bases from J, the junction kept 10 bases outside the gene matches. This CDR3 has 18 residues. The CDR3 DNA sequence: TGTGCCAGTTTCTTACGGACTAGCGGGAGAACGAACACCGGGGAGCTGTTTTTT. Its translation is CASFLRTSGRTNTGELFF.

This clonotype was observed a few times. The chain is built from TRBV6-6 and TRBJ2-1, with D hard to call. The CDR3 extends over 12 amino acids. Trimming pared 3 bases from V and 2 bases from J, leaving 2 bases between. CDR1 MNHNY and CDR2 SVGAGI come from the germline V gene (reference sequence). The chain's CDR3 is CASSYPYNEQFF. Here the CDR3 DNA reads TGTGCCAGCAGTTATCCCTACAATGAGCAGTTCTTC.

About this clonotype itself: One junction end disagrees with the germline gene, perhaps due to a read error. The V gene is TRBV12-3 or TRBV12-4, the J gene TRBJ2-1; TRBD1 might be the D (6 bases). The CDR3 sequence is 13 residues long. The CDR3 is CTSLPDSLNEQFF. The CDR3 coding sequence is TGTACCAGCTTACCGGACAGCCTCAATGAGCAGTTCTTC.

This clonotype came up once. The chain links TRBV10-1 to TRBJ2-2; D is unclear. Germline-derived CDR1 and CDR2 are WNHNN and SYGVQD (reference sequence). Trimming took 7 bases from V and 0 from J, leaving 9 bases between them. The CDR3 consists of 14 residues. This CDR3 reads CASTVGSNTGELFF. CDR3 nucleotide sequence: TGCGCCAGCACTGTAGGATCGAACACCGGGGAGCTGTTTTTT.

This clonotype came up many times. The chain couples TRBV11-2 to TRBJ2-2; maybe TRBD2 (5 bases). V was clipped by 1 base and J by 6 bases, with 12 bases between them. This CDR3 contains 15 residues. Germline CDR1 reads SGHAT; CDR2 reads FQNNGV. CDR3 sequence: CASSLAASPPGELFF. CDR3 nucleotide sequence: TGTGCCAGCAGCTTAGCTGCTAGCCCCCCCGGGGAGCTGTTTTTT. The full variable domain, in which reference TRBV11-2 and TRBJ2-2 provide the parts outside the CDR3, is EAGVAQSPRYKIIEKRQSVAFWCNPISGHATLYWYQQILGQGPKLLIQFQNNGVVDDSQLPKDRFSAERLKGVDSTLKIQPAKLEDSAVYLCASSLAASPPGELFFGEGSRLTVL.

The V gene is TRBV4-1, the J gene TRBJ2-3; no clear D. Trimming took off 0 bases at V and 6 bases at J, with 10 bases between the two ends. CDR1 and CDR2 (germline): MGHRA, YSYEKL. The CDR3 sequence is 14 residues long. The CDR3 here is CASSQEGRGDTQYF. DNA of the CDR3: TGCGCCAGCAGCCAAGAAGGGCGAGGCGATACGCAGTATTTT.

This clonotype has a single count. The chain is built from TRBV29-1 and TRBJ2-2; 7 nucleotides match TRBD2. This CDR3 is 15 amino acids long. CDR1 is SQVTM and CDR2 is ANQGSEA in the germline V gene. CDR3 nucleotide sequence: TGCTGCGATGAAGACGCCGCGGGAGCCCACGTGGAGCTGTTTTTT. Translation: CCDEDAAGAHVELFF.

The rearrangement joins TRBV5-1 to TRBJ1-1; 7 bases are shared with TRBD1. The CDR3 runs to 14 residues. Germline values: CDR1 SGHRS, CDR2 YFSETQ. V trimming: 1 base; J trimming: 0 bases; junction bases outside the gene matches: 0. The CDR3 reads CASSLTGVNTEAFF. DNA for the CDR3: TGCGCCAGCAGCTTGACAGGGGTGAACACTGAAGCTTTCTTT.

The sample holds one count of this clonotype. A junction boundary mismatches the germline segment, possibly from a read error. The chain links TRBV6-5 to TRBJ2-7, with D tentatively TRBD2 (6 bases). Germline lookup yields CDR1 MNHEY and CDR2 SVGAGI. The CDR3 is made up of 11 amino acids. CDR3 DNA sequence: TGTGCCAGCAGTCGGGAGTTCGAGCAGTGCTTC. This sequence encodes CASSREFEQCF.